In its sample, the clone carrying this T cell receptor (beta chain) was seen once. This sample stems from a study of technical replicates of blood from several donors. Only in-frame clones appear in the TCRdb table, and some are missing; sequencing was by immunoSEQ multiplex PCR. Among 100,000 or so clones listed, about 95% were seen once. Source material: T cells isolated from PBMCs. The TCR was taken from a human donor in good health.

CDR3 amino acids: CAWRETGGRTGELFF. CDR3 DNA sequence: TGTGCCTGGAGGGAGACAGGGGGCCGGACCGGGGAGCTGTTTTTT. The V and J genes are TRBV30 and TRBJ2-2; 10 positions agree with TRBD1. With 3 bases clipped from V and 5 bases from J, the junction kept 6 bases outside the gene matches. CDR1 and CDR2 (germline): GTSNPN, SVGIG (reference sequence). CDR3 size: 15 residues. Full variable domain (rest looked up from reference TRBV30 and TRBJ2-2): SQTIHQWPATLVQPVGSPLSLECTVEGTSNPNLYWYRQAAGRGLQLLFYSVGIGQISSEVPQNLSASRPQDRQFILSSKKLLLSDSGFYLCAWRETGGRTGELFFGEGSRLTVL.